The clone carrying this T cell receptor (beta chain) was picked up a small number of times. Using RNA transcripts as the source, TCR beta CDR3 regions were amplified. First-round RT-PCR targeting the TCR CDR3 was performed with the HTBI primer set. TCRdb redid the calling of the multiplex PCR reads with MiXCR, one entry per CDR3 protein. The table shows around 300,000 distinct CDR3 sequences, with around a fifth occurring only once. The entry originates in a study of T cells in Graves' hyperthyroidism and ophthalmopathy. With 1 base removed from V and 6 bases from J, the gap between germline ends came to 9 bases. The CDR3 runs 13 residues. CDR1 is MDHEN, CDR2 SYDVKM, per germline.

The specimen was blood. The rearrangement links TRBV28 to TRBJ1-2; D remains unclear. The origin of this receptor is a middle-aged man with Graves' ophthalmopathy. In DNA, the CDR3 is TGTGCCAGCAGTTTATCACGAGGCCATGGCTACACCTTC. This sequence encodes CASSLSRGHGYTF.